Listed below are T cell receptor beta chains from one sample, sequenced in a study of human T cells and chemical hapten exposure. TCRdb recomputed calls from the RACE reads with MiXCR, one row per CDR3 protein. The data contain approximately 90,000 distinct CDR3 sequences, more than 9% of them singletons. Sequences were derived from whole blood, sampled in connection with sensitization to the hapten diphenylcyclopropenone (DPC). The receptor set was obtained from a man between 40 and 49 years old with alopecia areata. Some clones in this sample may be carry-over from other donors' samples. CDR3s include the opening cysteine and the closing phenylalanine or tryptophan. The D gene is left open where the match is weak. Part of the rows lack a size; the others show once, few, many or a class for expanded clones.

size: many
V: TRBV20-1
D: NA
J: TRBJ1-1
DNA: TGCAGTGCTTCAGAGAACACTGAAGCTTTCTTT
CDR3: CSASENTEAFF

size: NA
V: TRBV6-5
D: TRBD1
J: TRBJ2-5
DNA: TGTGCCAGCACCCGGGGACAGGGGATGAGGACCCAGTACTTC
CDR3: CASTRGQGMRTQYF

size: many
V: TRBV18
D: TRBD1
J: TRBJ1-1
DNA: TGTGCCAGCTCAACCCGGACAGGGCATAACACTGAAGCTTTCTTT
CDR3: CASSTRTGHNTEAFF

size: few
V: TRBV6-5
D: TRBD2
J: TRBJ2-1
DNA: TGTGCCAGCAGGGCAGCCGGGACTAGCGGGGGAAATGAGCAGTTCTTC
CDR3: CASRAAGTSGGNEQFF

size: NA
V: TRBV11-3
D: NA
J: TRBJ2-7
DNA: TGTGCCAGCAGCTCTTATGAAGCCCCCTACGAGCAGTACTTC
CDR3: CASSSYEAPYEQYF

size: NA
V: TRBV7-8
D: TRBD1
J: TRBJ1-1
DNA: TGTGCCAGCAGCTCTTCCTGGGGACAGACGAACACTGAAGCTTTCTTT
CDR3: CASSSSWGQTNTEAFF

size: NA
V: TRBV6-5
D: NA
J: TRBJ2-6
DNA: TGTGCCAGCTGGGGATATCTCTCTGGGGCCAACGTCCTGACTTTC
CDR3: CASWGYLSGANVLTF

size: few
V: TRBV12-3/TRBV12-4
D: NA
J: TRBJ2-3
DNA: TGTGCCAGCAGTTTTAACTCTGGTGGCCGCACAGATACGCAGTATTTT
CDR3: CASSFNSGGRTDTQYF

size: many
V: TRBV7-2
D: NA
J: TRBJ1-5
DNA: TGTGCCAGCAGCTTAACGGGGGGCGGCAATCAGCCCCAGCATTTT
CDR3: CASSLTGGGNQPQHF

size: NA
V: TRBV4-1
D: NA
J: TRBJ1-5
DNA: TGCGCCAGCAGCCAACGATTCCCCCTGGGGGGATCCAATCAGCCCCAGCATTTT
CDR3: CASSQRFPLGGSNQPQHF

size: many
V: TRBV7-8
D: TRBD1
J: TRBJ1-1
DNA: TGTGCCAGCAGCTCGTGGACAGGGGGGGAAACTGAAGCTTTCTTT
CDR3: CASSSWTGGETEAFF

size: few
V: TRBV6-5
D: NA
J: TRBJ1-1
DNA: TGTGCCAGCAGTTACGCCTCTCGTGGGGTTGAAGCTTTCTTT
CDR3: CASSYASRGVEAFF

size: NA
V: TRBV21-1
D: NA
J: TRBJ2-1
DNA: TGTGCCAGCAGCACGCGACAGGGGCATGAGCAGTTCTTC
CDR3: CASSTRQGHEQFF

size: NA
V: TRBV11-3
D: TRBD1
J: TRBJ2-7
DNA: TGTGCCAGCAGCCCTCCGGGACAGGGATTCGACGAGCAGTACTTC
CDR3: CASSPPGQGFDEQYF

size: many
V: TRBV12-2
D: NA
J: TRBJ1-6
DNA: TGTGCAAGTCGCTCGGGCACGGGGCCGAATTCACCCCTCCACTTT
CDR3: CASRSGTGPNSPLHF

size: NA
V: TRBV29-1
D: NA
J: TRBJ2-2
DNA: TGCAGCGTTGGGGGCGTCGGGCCGAACACCGGGGAGCTGTTTTTT
CDR3: CSVGGVGPNTGELFF